The next 27 T cell receptor beta chains were all read from a single sample in a study of beta chain features in type 1 diabetes. As every portion of the isolated RNA was reverse transcribed, the sequencing read expressed TCRB transcripts. The protocol was immunoSEQ multiplex PCR, while the TCRdb copy is restricted to in-frame clones and leaves out a portion. The sample includes under 550,000 clones, about an eighth of them seen just once. Material: naive CD4+ T cells from blood. The receptors stem from a young woman in good health.

This clone was seen only a few times. At the DNA level, this CDR3 is encoded by other sequences in the same sample as well. The rearrangement uses TRBV29-1 and TRBJ1-1, with 9 positions matching TRBD1. The CDR3 runs 14 residues. Per the germline V gene, CDR1 is SQVTM and CDR2 is ANQGSEA. V shed 3 bases and J 1 base; nucleotides not matched to a gene: 3. CDR3 region: CSVDTGGTNTEAFF. The CDR3 coding sequence is TGCAGCGTTGATACAGGGGGCACGAACACTGAAGCTTTCTTT.

This clone was recorded a few times. The chain recombines TRBV5-4 with TRBJ2-7; 12 bases fit TRBD2. Germline loops: CDR1 SGHNT, CDR2 YYREEE (reference sequence). J was trimmed by 7 bases and V by 4 bases; bases with no gene match: 6. The CDR3 runs 14 residues. In DNA form, the CDR3 reads TGTGCCAGCAGCGGGACTAGCGGGCCGGGGGAGCAGTACTTC. This codes for CASSGTSGPGEQYF.

This chain connects TRBV4-3 to TRBJ1-1; TRBD1 aligns across 9 bases. Per the germline V gene, CDR1 is LGHNA and CDR2 is YSLEER. The CDR3 has 16 residues. After removal of 1 base from V and 3 bases from J, the junction contained 6 bases not matched to a gene. In DNA, the CDR3 is TGCGCCAGCAGCCAAGTAACAGGGGGCTCTGACACTGAAGCTTTCTTT. It encodes CASSQVTGGSDTEAFF.

This chain joins TRBV5-4 and TRBJ2-6, with D unclear. The CDR3 length is 16 residues. The germline V gene has CDR1 SGHNT and CDR2 YYREEE (reference sequence). V gave up 2 bases and J gave up 0 bases, with 9 bases separating them. Here the CDR3 reads CASSFERYSGANVLTF. DNA for the CDR3: TGTGCCAGCAGCTTCGAGCGTTACTCTGGGGCCAACGTCCTGACTTTC. The variable domain in full, completed from reference TRBV5-4 and TRBJ2-6, reads ETGVTQSPTHLIKTRGQQVTLRCSSQSGHNTVSWYQQALGQGPQFIFQYYREEENGRGNFPPRFSGLQFPNYSSELNVNALELDDSALYLCASSFERYSGANVLTFGAGSRLTVL.

This clone was detected a few times. V usage is TRBV7-9 and J usage is TRBJ1-1; possible D gene TRBD1, 6 bases. V was pared by 2 bases and J by 2 bases, with 15 bases between. The CDR3 contains 16 residues. Germline assignment: CDR1 SEHNR and CDR2 FQNEAQ (reference sequence). The CDR3 here is CASSLSIYRDNTEAFF. CDR3 coding DNA: TGTGCCAGCAGCTTATCGATTTACAGGGATAACACTGAAGCTTTCTTT.

This chain connects TRBV19 to TRBJ1-2; 7 bases are shared with TRBD1. This CDR3 has 14 residues. Trimming took 5 bases from V and 4 from J; bases not matched to a gene: 7. Germline CDR1 and CDR2: LNHDA and SQIVND (reference sequence). DNA of the CDR3: TGTGCCAGTAGTCGACCGGGACAGCCCTATGGCTACACCTTC. It encodes CASSRPGQPYGYTF.

This clone has more than one count but fewer than ten. This chain links TRBV27 with TRBJ1-1; D is unresolved. CDR1 and CDR2 from the germline V gene are MNHEY and SMNVEV (reference sequence). CDR3 length equals 17 residues. The V end was cut by 1 base, the J end by 4 bases, with 19 bases between. The CDR3 region has the DNA TGTGCCAGCAGTTTATTCCCCCTGAGGCAGGTTGGCACTGAAGCTTTCTTT. It translates to CASSLFPLRQVGTEAFF.

The J gene is TRBJ2-3, the V gene TRBV5-4; 7 bases map to TRBD2. CDR1 and CDR2 from the germline V gene are SGHNT and YYREEE (reference sequence). CDR3 length: 15 residues. V shed 1 base, J shed 4 bases, and the junction held 6 bases outside the gene matches. CDR3: CASSLRLAVADTQYF. For the CDR3, the DNA is TGTGCCAGCAGCTTGAGGCTAGCGGTAGCAGATACGCAGTATTTT.

This clone came up a few times. V is TRBV7-2 and J is TRBJ2-1; 8 bases align to TRBD2. V lost 5 bases and J lost 0; bases outside the gene matches: 3. The CDR3 contains 15 residues. Germline CDR1 reads SGHTA; CDR2 reads FQGNSA. The DNA of the CDR3 is TGTGCCAGCAGCCTTAGCGGGGTCTCCTACAATGAGCAGTTCTTC. This gives the protein CASSLSGVSYNEQFF.

This clone was detected a few times. The V gene is TRBV9, the J gene TRBJ1-1; D not certain. The CDR3 is 15 amino acids. V was clipped by 5 bases and J by 1 base, with 15 bases between them. CDR1 is SGDLS and CDR2 is YYNGEE in the germline V gene. CDR3 nucleotide sequence: TGTGCCAGCAGTCGTAGTGGGGATAGGAACACTGAAGCTTTCTTT. It encodes CASSRSGDRNTEAFF.

A few counts support this clone. The rearrangement uses TRBV9 and TRBJ2-1; a possible D gene is TRBD1 (6 bases). Trimming removed 3 bases from V and 6 bases from J, with 10 bases in between. Germline V lookup: CDR1 SGDLS, CDR2 YYNGEE. The CDR3 is made up of 13 amino acids. This CDR3 reads CASSAGQINEQFF. The CDR3 DNA is TGTGCCAGCAGCGCCGGACAGATCAATGAGCAGTTCTTC.

This clone was observed a few times. The chain employs TRBV29-1 and TRBJ1-1, with no clear D. Germline CDR1 SQVTM, CDR2 ANQGSEA. The CDR3 sequence is 13 residues long. The CDR3 region has the DNA TGCACCATTTCGACCCTGGTGAACACTGAAGCTTTCTTT. This translates into CTISTLVNTEAFF.

The chain joins TRBV7-2 to TRBJ2-1; D is undetermined. Germline-derived CDR1 and CDR2 are SGHTA and FQGNSA. This CDR3 has 13 residues. V gave up 2 bases and J gave up 7 bases, with 9 bases separating them. CDR3 amino acids: CASSLSVINEQFF. The DNA of the CDR3 is TGTGCCAGCAGCTTATCAGTCATTAATGAGCAGTTCTTC.

The gene calls are TRBV6-6 and TRBJ2-1; TRBD2 agrees at 9 bases. The CDR3 has 15 residues. The V and J ends lost 6 bases and 3 bases, in that order; junction bases with no gene match: 6. Germline assignment: CDR1 MNHNY and CDR2 SVGAGI (reference sequence). The CDR3 DNA reads as TGTGCCAGCAGGGAGCGGGGGGAATTCTACAATGAGCAGTTCTTC. Translating it yields CASRERGEFYNEQFF.

The genes are TRBV14 and TRBJ2-2, with D possibly matching TRBD2 (6 bases). Trimming stripped 2 bases from V and 1 base from J, with 8 bases between. This CDR3 has 15 residues. CDR1 SGHDN and CDR2 FVKESK come from the germline V gene. The CDR3 DNA reads TGTGCCAGCAGCCAATCCGGGGGGAACACCGGGGAGCTGTTTTTT. Its translation is CASSQSGGNTGELFF.

A few counts support this clone. The same CDR3 is also encoded by other DNA sequences in this sample. This sequence joins TRBV5-6 and TRBJ2-7; D not certain. With 1 base removed from V and 6 bases from J, the gap between germline ends came to 5 bases. Germline-derived CDR1 and CDR2 are SGHDT and YYEEEE. The CDR3 extends over 11 amino acids. CDR3 coding DNA: TGTGCCAGCAGCTTGTCTCTCGAGCAGTACTTC. It is translated as CASSLSLEQYF.

In the case of this clone: This sample includes further DNA sequences coding for the same CDR3. The chain joins TRBV9 to TRBJ2-1, with 16 nucleotides matching TRBD2. The length of the CDR3 is 17 residues. Germline CDR1 reads SGDLS; CDR2 reads YYNGEE. V was pared by 3 bases and J by 7 bases, with 7 bases of the junction left unmatched. CDR3 sequence (DNA): TGTGCCAGCAGCGCGGGACTAGCGGGAGGGCCTCGGAATGAGCAGTTCTTC. Its translation: CASSAGLAGGPRNEQFF.

This clone was seen more than once but under ten times. The CDR3 here is CASSLTSGATGEQYF. The CDR3 bases are TGTGCCAGCAGCTTAACGTCAGGGGCCACGGGGGAGCAGTACTTC. The V gene is TRBV7-9, the J gene TRBJ2-7; a weak D match, TRBD1 (6 bases). The CDR3 extends over 15 amino acids. The germline V gene encodes CDR1 SEHNR and CDR2 FQNEAQ (reference sequence). Trimming took 2 bases from V and 7 from J, leaving 18 bases between them.

The sample holds a few counts of this clone. This chain uses TRBV14 with TRBJ2-1; 9 bases agree with TRBD2. Germline assignment: CDR1 SGHDN and CDR2 FVKESK. The CDR3 extends over 16 amino acids. V lost 4 bases, J lost 4 bases, and 8 bases stayed unmatched. The CDR3 region is CASSLRTSVPYNEQFF. The CDR3 region has the DNA TGTGCCAGCAGCCTCCGGACTAGCGTCCCTTACAATGAGCAGTTCTTC.

The rearrangement joins TRBV15 to TRBJ2-3, with D possibly being TRBD1 or TRBD2 (5 bases each). The germline V gene encodes CDR1 LNHNV and CDR2 YYDKDF (reference sequence). This CDR3 contains 15 residues. V was cut by 4 bases and J by 4 bases, with 15 bases left in between. Here the CDR3 DNA reads TGTGCCACCAGCAATCAGGGAGTGTTAGCAGATACGCAGTATTTT. Its protein product is CATSNQGVLADTQYF. Combining the CDR3 with reference TRBV15 and TRBJ2-3 gives the whole variable domain DAMVIQNPRYQVTQFGKPVTLSCSQTLNHNVMYWYQQKSSQAPKLLFHYYDKDFNNEADTPDNFQSRRPNTSFCFLDIRSPGLGDTAMYLCATSNQGVLADTQYFGPGTRLTVL.

J is TRBJ2-3 and V is TRBV18, with 8 bases lining up with TRBD2. The CDR3 sequence is 17 residues long. Trimming cost V 3 bases and J 6 bases; bases outside gene matches: 14. Per the germline V gene, CDR1 is KGHSH and CDR2 is LQKENI. The CDR3 here is CASSPDVLAGGTDTQYF. CDR3 in DNA: TGTGCCAGCTCACCCGACGTGCTAGCGGGCGGGACGGATACGCAGTATTTT.

This clone was seen a handful of times. This rearrangement joins TRBV11-1 to TRBJ2-1, with 7 bases matching TRBD1. The germline V gene has CDR1 SGHAT and CDR2 FQDESV (reference sequence). This CDR3 region has 13 residues. Trimming removed 0 bases from V and 11 bases from J; junction bases left unmatched: 4. The CDR3 DNA follows: TGTGCCAGCAGCTTAGCTCCGGACAGGCAGCAGTTCTTC. It specifies CASSLAPDRQQFF.

The chain employs TRBV7-6 and TRBJ2-1; 8 bases agree with TRBD2. Trimming at V came to 8 bases and at J to 9 bases, leaving 9 bases not matched to a gene. This CDR3 contains 13 residues. Germline V CDR1 and CDR2: SGHVS, FNYEAQ. The CDR3 spells CASGRTSSAEQFF. The CDR3 nucleotides are TGTGCCAGCGGGCGGACTAGCTCGGCTGAGCAGTTCTTC.

The genes are TRBV5-1 and TRBJ2-3, with a weak D call TRBD1 (5 bases). Germline V gene lookup returns CDR1 SGHRS and CDR2 YFSETQ. V was cut by 7 bases and J by 6 bases, with 18 bases left in between. This CDR3 spans 14 amino acids. Here the CDR3 DNA reads TGCGCCAGCGGTCAGGGAATTGGTTTTGATACGCAGTATTTT. Amino acid sequence: CASGQGIGFDTQYF.

A few counts support this clone. The chain employs TRBV7-3 and TRBJ2-5; D call uncertain. V was cut by 5 bases and J by 0 bases, with 7 bases left in between. The CDR3 is 13 residues long. Germline V gene lookup returns CDR1 SGHTA and CDR2 FQGTGA. The DNA of the CDR3 is TGTGCCAGCAGCCGCGACAACCAAGAGACCCAGTACTTC. It yields the protein CASSRDNQETQYF.

This sequence joins TRBV14 and TRBJ1-1; TRBD1 is a possible D gene (6 bases). Per the germline V gene, CDR1 is SGHDN and CDR2 is FVKESK. The CDR3 contains 13 residues. V was trimmed by 4 bases and J by 9 bases, leaving 15 bases between them. The CDR3 DNA follows: TGTGCCAGCAGCCGGACAGACTCGCGACAAGCTTTCTTT. Translation: CASSRTDSRQAFF.

This clone was found a few times. The CDR3 loop reads CASNSDTYEQYF. In DNA form, the CDR3 reads TGTGCCAGCAACTCCGATACCTACGAGCAGTACTTC. The chain links TRBV2 to TRBJ2-7; no clear D. The CDR3 runs to 12 residues. Trimming cost V 7 bases and J 2 bases, with 9 bases left between them. CDR1 is SNHLY and CDR2 is FYNNEI in the germline V gene.